This paragraph reports one T cell receptor (beta chain). When the RNA was reverse transcribed, random hexamers were used with an input of 0.5 to 1 ug. Via MiXCR, TCRdb re-called the immunoSEQ multiplex PCR reads, giving one row per CDR3 protein. This table holds about 300,000 distinct CDR3 sequences, about 88% found once. The record originates from a study of CD8 T cells in Susac syndrome. The germline gives CDR1 SGDLS, CDR2 YYNGEE. CDR3 length: 15 amino acids. V shed 4 bases and J shed 5 bases, with 18 bases lying between them. V gene TRBV9 combines with J gene TRBJ1-2, with D possibly matching TRBD1 (6 bases). This sequence was found in a human donor with multiple sclerosis. Sequencing used CD8+ T cells from PBMCs. CDR3 amino acids: CASSTGGGTLYGYTF. In DNA form, the CDR3 reads TGTGCCAGCAGCACTGGGGGGGGCACTTTGTATGGCTACACCTTC.